This entry describes one TCR beta chain. The sample originates from a study of blood T cell repertoires in COVID-19. Trimming removed 6 bases from V and 4 bases from J; junction bases left unmatched: 7. Germline-derived CDR1 and CDR2 are MNHEY and SVGAGI. The CDR3 is 15 amino acids. Original data processing: By means of reference gene primer amplification, nucleated cell counts were estimated. Method: immunoSEQ multiplex PCR; TCRdb's copy keeps in-frame clones and lacks some. V and J calls and clone size follow that table, whereas D and trimming were derived from the DNA. The data contain 150,000 to 200,000 clones, 85% to 90% of them singletons.

Sequences were obtained from peripheral blood. This TCR came from a man aged 40-49 years with active or convalescent COVID-19. The chain has TRBV6-5 and TRBJ1-4; TRBD1 agrees at 8 bases. CDR3 DNA: TGTGCCAGCAGACGGACAGGGAATTTTAATGAAAAACTGTTTTTT. It is translated as CASRRTGNFNEKLFF.